A single sample is the source of the 32 T cell receptor beta chains below, sequenced in a study of STAT5B mutations in CD4+ large granular lymphocyte leukemia. Sequencing was performed with immunoSEQ multiplex PCR; in TCRdb, only in-frame clones are kept and a portion is missing. This table has around 47,000 clones, roughly 84% appearing once. Material: CD4+ T cells from blood buffy coats. All receptors come from a human donor in good health.

This chain links TRBV11-2 with TRBJ1-1; D possibly corresponds to TRBD1 (5 bases). Trimming removed 7 bases from V and 9 bases from J, with 18 bases in between. The CDR3 sequence is 13 residues long. Germline CDR1 SGHAT, CDR2 FQNNGV. Written as DNA, the CDR3 is TGTGCCAGCAACTCAGGGTTTCATGGACAAGCTTTCTTT. Its protein product is CASNSGFHGQAFF.

V is TRBV7-9 and J is TRBJ2-7; D is perhaps TRBD1 (6 bases). This CDR3 comprises 14 residues. In germline, CDR1 is SEHNR, CDR2 FQNEAQ (reference sequence). V dropped 4 bases and J dropped 3 bases, with 13 bases sitting between them. CDR3 bases: TGTGCCAGCAGCTCTAACAGGGAATTCTACGAGCAGTACTTC. Amino acid sequence: CASSSNREFYEQYF.

This rearrangement joins TRBV11-1 to TRBJ2-1; 13 bases map to TRBD2. The trim removed 2 bases at V and 1 base at J, leaving 5 bases unmatched. Germline values: CDR1 SGHAT, CDR2 FQDESV (reference sequence). The CDR3 has 18 amino acids. CDR3 bases: TGTGCCAGCAGCTTAACTAGCGGGAGGGTCTGGTCCTACAATGAGCAGTTCTTC. Translation gives CASSLTSGRVWSYNEQFF.

This clone was observed a handful of times. V is TRBV2 and J is TRBJ1-2; D might be TRBD1 (5 bases). The CDR3 totals 13 residues. Germline V gene lookup returns CDR1 SNHLY and CDR2 FYNNEI. Trimming took off 6 bases at V and 8 bases at J, with 16 bases between the two ends. The CDR3 loop reads CASSDGTEGGYTF. The CDR3 DNA reads TGTGCCAGCAGCGATGGGACGGAAGGAGGCTACACCTTC.

The CDR3 coding sequence is TGCGCCAGCAGCCAACCGACAGGGCTAAGGCAGCCCCAGCATTTT. As protein: CASSQPTGLRQPQHF. V is TRBV4-1 and J is TRBJ1-5, with 7 nucleotides matching TRBD1. Germline V CDR1 and CDR2: MGHRA, YSYEKL. This CDR3 region has 15 residues. Unmatched junction bases numbered 8, after V lost 2 bases and J lost 7 bases.

The chain couples TRBV9 to TRBJ2-7; D may match TRBD1 or TRBD2 (5 bases each). The germline V gene has CDR1 SGDLS and CDR2 YYNGEE. The CDR3 is made up of 16 amino acids. V lost 0 bases to trimming and J lost 4 bases, with 17 bases between them. CDR3 sequence reads: CASSVGTRDLSYEQYF. Written as DNA, the CDR3 is TGTGCCAGCAGCGTAGGTACCAGGGACCTTTCTTACGAGCAGTACTTC.

This clone was counted once. The chain recombines TRBV15 with TRBJ2-5, with D perhaps matching TRBD2 (6 bases). From germline, CDR1 is LNHNV and CDR2 YYDKDF (reference sequence). This CDR3 contains 14 residues. Trimming removed 3 bases from V and 0 bases from J, with 8 bases in between. The CDR3 region has the DNA TGTGCCACCAGCAGCGGGAGCCACCAAGAGACCCAGTACTTC. Its translation is CATSSGSHQETQYF.

The CDR3 is CASRVQGATFF. The DNA of the CDR3 is TGTGCCAGCAGAGTACAGGGGGCAACTTTCTTT. The chain uses TRBV28 and TRBJ1-1; 9 bases fit TRBD1. The J segment lost 12 bases and the V segment lost 6 bases, leaving 5 bases of the junction unmatched. Germline assignment: CDR1 MDHEN and CDR2 SYDVKM. This CDR3 contains 11 residues.

V is TRBV2 and J is TRBJ2-3, with a tentative D call TRBD1 (6 bases). This CDR3 comprises 14 residues. V was clipped by 4 bases and J by 7 bases, with 15 bases between them. Germline V gene sequence: CDR1 SNHLY, CDR2 FYNNEI. The chain's CDR3 is CASSGGTGSNTQYF. DNA for the CDR3: TGTGCCAGCAGTGGGGGAACAGGGAGTAATACGCAGTATTTT.

CDR3 region: CSVEWLAGVDNEQFF. The CDR3 DNA is TGCAGCGTTGAATGGCTAGCGGGAGTTGACAATGAGCAGTTCTTC. J is TRBJ2-1 and V is TRBV29-1; 10 bases are a match to TRBD2. In germline, CDR1 is SQVTM, CDR2 ANQGSEA. J lost 5 bases, V lost 2 bases, and 6 bases had no gene match. CDR3 size: 15 residues.

The chain employs TRBV9 and TRBJ2-2, with 7 bases that match TRBD2. The CDR3 extends over 15 amino acids. Losses at the gene ends were 2 bases for V and 1 base for J; bases not matched to a gene: 2. CDR1 is SGDLS, CDR2 YYNGEE, per germline. CDR3 region: CASSVTSLNTGELFF. DNA for the CDR3: TGTGCCAGCAGCGTGACTAGCCTGAACACCGGGGAGCTGTTTTTT.

The gene calls are TRBV7-2 and TRBJ2-7, with 7 bases aligning to TRBD1. Trimming at V came to 5 bases and at J to 3 bases, leaving 7 bases not matched to a gene. Germline CDR1 and CDR2: SGHTA and FQGNSA. The CDR3 spans 14 residues. As DNA, the CDR3 is TGTGCCAGCAGCCCCCAGACAGGGATCTACGAGCAGTACTTC. Translating it yields CASSPQTGIYEQYF.

The chain combines TRBV30 with TRBJ1-6; D ambiguous. This CDR3 comprises 12 residues. The germline V and J ends were trimmed by 3 bases and 6 bases, with 6 bases remaining between them. Per the germline V gene, CDR1 is GTSNPN and CDR2 is SVGIG (reference sequence). The CDR3 loop is CAWSQFNSPLHF. The CDR3 DNA reads TGTGCCTGGAGCCAGTTTAATTCACCCCTCCACTTT.

Only one count was recorded for this clone. The chain carries TRBV15 and TRBJ1-5; weak D call: TRBD1 (6 bases). Germline CDR1 LNHNV, CDR2 YYDKDF (reference sequence). Trimming took 1 base from V and 2 from J, leaving 12 bases between them. This CDR3 region has 16 residues. The CDR3 is CATSRAPRQGNQPQHF. As DNA, the CDR3 is TGTGCCACCAGCAGAGCTCCTAGACAGGGCAATCAGCCCCAGCATTTT.

The rearrangement links TRBV5-1 to TRBJ2-7; D is possibly TRBD1 (6 bases). Germline V gene sequence: CDR1 SGHRS, CDR2 YFSETQ. CDR3 length: 14 residues. Trimming shortened V by 4 bases and J by 1 base, and 12 bases separated the two germline ends. The CDR3 sequence is CASSPTGQSYEQYF. The CDR3 DNA reads TGCGCCAGCAGCCCGACTGGACAGTCCTACGAGCAGTACTTC. The variable domain in full, with the rest retrieved from reference TRBV5-1 and TRBJ2-7, is KAGVTQTPRYLIKTRGQQVTLSCSPISGHRSVSWYQQTPGQGLQFLFEYFSETQRNKGNFPGRFSGRQFSNSRSEMNVSTLELGDSALYLCASSPTGQSYEQYFGPGTRLTVT.

The V call is TRBV7-6, the J call TRBJ2-5; D gene ambiguous. The CDR3 sequence is 13 residues long. In germline, CDR1 is SGHVS, CDR2 FNYEAQ. V was cut by 5 bases and J by 1 base, with 8 bases left in between. In DNA form, the CDR3 reads TGTGCCAGCAGCCCCGGGTTCCAAGAGACCCAGTACTTC. Translation gives CASSPGFQETQYF. Together with reference TRBV7-6 and TRBJ2-5, the CDR3 gives the full variable domain: GAGVSQSPRYKVTKRGQDVALRCDPISGHVSLYWYRQALGQGPEFLTYFNYEAQQDKSGLPNDRFSAERPEGSISTLTIQRTEQRDSAMYRCASSPGFQETQYFGPGTRLLVL.

The chain combines TRBV30 with TRBJ2-2; TRBD1 aligns across 7 bases. Looked up from germline, CDR1 is GTSNPN and CDR2 is SVGIG (reference sequence). The V gene end was trimmed by 7 bases and the J gene end by 4 bases; junction bases not matched to a gene: 9. This CDR3 contains 14 residues. CDR3 in DNA: TGTGCCTTGCCACAGGGGATGGGCACCGGGGAGCTGTTTTTT. It encodes CALPQGMGTGELFF.

This sequence joins TRBV5-4 and TRBJ2-7; D might be TRBD2 (6 bases). Germline CDR1 and CDR2: SGHNT and YYREEE (reference sequence). V gave up 4 bases and J gave up 4 bases, with 15 bases separating them. The CDR3 contains 14 residues. CDR3 residues: CASSQAGTPYEQYF. The CDR3 nucleotides read TGTGCCAGCAGCCAGGCCGGGACTCCATACGAGCAGTACTTC.

The rearrangement links TRBV18 to TRBJ2-7, with a possible D match to TRBD2 (5 bases). Per the germline V gene, CDR1 is KGHSH and CDR2 is LQKENI. V gave up 3 bases and J gave up 5 bases, with 11 bases separating them. The CDR3 length is 13 residues. CDR3 sequence: CASSPSKEDEQYF. In DNA form, the CDR3 reads TGTGCCAGCTCACCTTCGAAGGAGGACGAGCAGTACTTC. The full variable domain, its missing parts supplied by reference TRBV18 and TRBJ2-7, is NAGVMQNPRHLVRRRGQEARLRCSPMKGHSHVYWYRQLPEEGLKFMVYLQKENIIDESGMPKERFSAEFPKEGPSILRIQQVVRGDSAAYFCASSPSKEDEQYFGPGTRLTVT.

CDR3 DNA sequence: TGCACCAGCAGCCCAAGCCTAGCCGCGGACACGTCGACCCCCGCTAACTATGGCTACACCTTC. Its translation is CTSSPSLAADTSTPANYGYTF. The rearrangement links TRBV1 to TRBJ1-2. TRBV1 is tagged as a pseudogene. This CDR3 comprises 21 residues.

CDR3 amino acids: CASSRAGSHNEQFF. The CDR3 nucleotides read TGTGCCAGCAGCCGAGCAGGATCCCACAATGAGCAGTTCTTC. The chain joins TRBV5-4 to TRBJ2-1; D uncertain. Germline assignment: CDR1 SGHNT and CDR2 YYREEE (reference sequence). V dropped 4 bases and J dropped 5 bases, with 13 bases sitting between them. The CDR3 extends over 14 amino acids.

This clone has a single count. This chain connects TRBV7-3 to TRBJ2-7, with 11 positions matching TRBD1. There are 15 residues in the CDR3. Germline V gene lookup returns CDR1 SGHTA and CDR2 FQGTGA. V lost 5 bases to trimming and J lost 2 bases; unmatched junction nucleotides: 5. CDR3 nucleotide sequence: TGTGCCAGCAGCGCGGGACAGGGGGTTCCCTACGAGCAGTACTTC. Translating it yields CASSAGQGVPYEQYF.

This clone showed up just once. The chain is built from TRBV4-1 and TRBJ2-5, with D perhaps assigned TRBD1 or TRBD2 (6 bases each). The CDR3 extends over 16 amino acids. The V gene lost 3 bases and the J gene lost 5 bases, with 19 bases spanning the gap. Per the germline V gene, CDR1 is MGHRA and CDR2 is YSYEKL. CDR3: CASSHPPRGRRETQYF. CDR3 DNA: TGCGCCAGCAGCCACCCGCCACGGGGGCGACGGGAGACCCAGTACTTC.

Here the CDR3 DNA reads TGTGCCAGCACCCAAGACAGCAGCACAGATACGCAGTATTTT. Encoded protein: CASTQDSSTDTQYF. V is TRBV9 and J is TRBJ2-3, with TRBD1 as a possible D gene (5 bases). Germline CDR1 is SGDLS and CDR2 is YYNGEE. CDR3 size: 14 residues. V was shortened by 6 bases and J by 0 bases, with 11 bases between the two germline ends.

The CDR3 is CASSWDSLNYGYTF. DNA of the CDR3: TGCGCCAGCAGCTGGGACAGCCTTAACTATGGCTACACCTTC. This rearrangement joins TRBV5-1 to TRBJ1-2; TRBD1 matches 7 bases. Germline loops: CDR1 SGHRS, CDR2 YFSETQ. The CDR3 runs 14 residues. V shed 3 bases, J shed 1 base, and the junction held 3 bases outside the gene matches.

This clone was detected only once. The genes are TRBV5-1 and TRBJ2-5, with D possibly called TRBD1 or TRBD2 (5 bases each). The CDR3 contains 15 residues. The ends were cut back, 2 bases at V and 2 bases at J, with 13 bases in the middle. From germline, CDR1 is SGHRS and CDR2 YFSETQ. This CDR3 is CASSFRDVQQETQYF. The CDR3 DNA reads as TGCGCCAGCAGCTTCCGGGACGTCCAGCAAGAGACCCAGTACTTC.

The chain employs TRBV4-2 and TRBJ1-4, with TRBD1 as a possible D gene (5 bases). The CDR3 covers 13 residues. The germline V gene encodes CDR1 LGHNA and CDR2 YNFKEQ. V was pared by 3 bases and J by 5 bases, with 7 bases between. The CDR3 nucleotides read TGTGCCAGCAGCCAGGGGACGAATGAAAAACTGTTTTTT. Amino acid sequence: CASSQGTNEKLFF.

The gene calls are TRBV5-1 and TRBJ1-1; D remains unclear. CDR3 length: 15 amino acids. Germline CDR1 and CDR2: SGHRS and YFSETQ. Between the trimmed V and J ends, which lost 1 base and 1 base, there was a span of 11 bases. This CDR3 is CASSLLPAENTEAFF. CDR3 nucleotides: TGCGCCAGCAGCTTGTTGCCGGCAGAGAACACTGAAGCTTTCTTT.

A remark on this clone: The sample has other DNA sequences that encode this CDR3 too. The gene calls are TRBV20-1 and TRBJ2-7; the D gene could be TRBD1 or TRBD2 (5 bases each). The germline CDR1 and CDR2 sequences are DFQATT and SNEGSKA (reference sequence). The CDR3 spans 11 residues. Trimming took off 6 bases at V and 3 bases at J, with 9 bases between the two ends. The chain's CDR3 is CSATGGYEQYF. For the CDR3, the DNA is TGCAGTGCGACTGGGGGCTACGAGCAGTACTTC.

The V call is TRBV7-9, the J call TRBJ1-1; tentative D call: TRBD1 (5 bases). Germline CDR1 and CDR2: SEHNR and FQNEAQ (reference sequence). The CDR3 extends over 18 amino acids. Trimming removed 1 base at V and 4 bases at J, with 22 bases between. The CDR3 coding sequence is TGTGCCAGCAGCTTAGGAGGACGGGGCTTGGGGGTGTTCACTGAAGCTTTCTTT. It specifies CASSLGGRGLGVFTEAFF.

The sample holds one count of this clone. This chain links TRBV11-1 with TRBJ2-3; 7 bases match TRBD2. Germline CDR1 is SGHAT and CDR2 is FQDESV (reference sequence). Trimming took 1 base from V and 2 from J; bases not matched to a gene: 15. CDR3 size: 19 residues. The CDR3 loop reads CASSLGIKLGGPDTDTQYF. The CDR3 bases are TGTGCCAGCAGCTTAGGCATTAAGTTGGGAGGGCCAGACACAGATACGCAGTATTTT.

V usage is TRBV6-5 and J usage is TRBJ1-4, with a possible D match to TRBD1 (5 bases). The CDR3 covers 14 residues. V lost 6 bases and J lost 0, with 8 bases in between. Germline CDR1 MNHEY, CDR2 SVGAGI. This CDR3 reads CASRGVATNEKLFF. The DNA of the CDR3 is TGTGCCAGCAGAGGGGTAGCAACTAATGAAAAACTGTTTTTT.